One T cell receptor (beta chain) is described in this entry. Its antigen remains unknown. This specimen comes from a study of shared clonotypes between healthy human individuals. Authors' data handling: As immunoSEQ supplied junction-only sequences (without quality scores), filtering differed. Using immunoSEQ multiplex PCR, the repertoire was profiled, and TCRdb retains in-frame clones only, with some absent. D and trimming were read from the DNA, whereas the V and J calls and clone size are those reported in that table. The data show roughly 400,000 clones, approximately 97% seen once. Notes on the study in general: Compared with clonotypes that all four donors shared, non-shared clonotypes had lower generation probabilities. Since donors were few, the genetic and exposure-history diversity represented was limited.

The receptor's source is a man younger than 45 in good health. Sequencing was done on a sample of memory CD8+ T cells sorted from blood. The subset was: CD45RO+ cells pooled with CCR7-negative TemRA cells.

CDR3 sequence (DNA): TGTGCCAGCAGTATACCCTCGTGGCGCTACAATGAGCAGTTCTTC. Its translation: CASSIPSWRYNEQFF. V is TRBV28 and J is TRBJ2-1; D gene unclear. The germline gives CDR1 MDHEN, CDR2 SYDVKM. This CDR3 contains 15 residues. The V gene lost 5 bases and the J gene lost 3 bases, with 14 bases spanning the gap.